Below, 15 T cell receptor beta chains from the same sample are listed, as sequenced in a study of shared clonotypes between healthy human individuals. The protocol was immunoSEQ multiplex PCR, while the TCRdb copy is restricted to in-frame clones and leaves out a portion. The table records some 1 million clones, about 75% of them present only once. The sequencing input was memory CD4+ T cells sorted from blood. Subset given: CD45RA-negative fraction. The receptors come from a man younger than 30 in good health.

This chain connects TRBV9 to TRBJ2-5; D gene unclear. This CDR3 spans 12 amino acids. Germline V gene data show CDR1 as SGDLS and CDR2 as YYNGEE. V was trimmed by 3 bases and J by 1 base, leaving 4 bases between them. The CDR3 loop is CASSAFQETQYF. CDR3 bases: TGTGCCAGCAGCGCATTCCAAGAGACCCAGTACTTC.

The rearrangement links TRBV5-8 to TRBJ2-3, with unresolved D. The CDR3 covers 14 residues. V lost 1 base and J 2 bases, leaving 8 bases between the germline ends. CDR1 is SGHTS and CDR2 is YDEGEE in the germline V gene. CDR3 nucleotide sequence: TGTGCCAGCAGCTTGCCTCGATACACAGATACGCAGTATTTT. The encoded protein is CASSLPRYTDTQYF.

CDR3 protein: CASSPDWKARTEAFF. The DNA for the CDR3 is TGTGCCAGCAGCCCTGATTGGAAGGCTCGGACTGAAGCTTTCTTT. The V gene is TRBV5-4, the J gene TRBJ1-1, with D unresolved. The CDR3 is made up of 15 amino acids. The V gene lost 4 bases and the J gene lost 5 bases, with 18 bases spanning the gap. The germline gives CDR1 SGHNT, CDR2 YYREEE (reference sequence).

The V call is TRBV9, the J call TRBJ2-7; 9 bases are shared with TRBD1. Germline-derived CDR1 and CDR2 are SGDLS and YYNGEE. The CDR3 covers 14 residues. With V trimmed by 4 bases and J by 6 bases, 8 bases remained unmatched. The CDR3 loop reads CASSPQGQGGEQYF. CDR3 nucleotide sequence: TGTGCCAGCAGCCCACAGGGACAGGGAGGCGAGCAGTACTTC. Complete variable domain (other parts from reference TRBV9 and TRBJ2-7): DSGVTQTPKHLITATGQRVTLRCSPRSGDLSVYWYQQSLDQGLQFLIQYYNGEERAKGNILERFSAQQFPDLHSELNLSSLELGDSALYFCASSPQGQGGEQYFGPGTRLTVT.

A few counts support this clone. V is TRBV5-8 and J is TRBJ2-7; 8 bases map to TRBD1. In germline, CDR1 is SGHTS, CDR2 YDEGEE. The CDR3 covers 13 residues. The V and J ends lost 4 bases and 4 bases, in that order; junction bases with no gene match: 4. The CDR3 reads CASSHRDRYEQYF. The DNA of the CDR3 is TGTGCCAGCAGCCACCGGGACAGGTACGAGCAGTACTTC. The full variable domain, rest sourced from reference TRBV5-8 and TRBJ2-7, is EAGVTQSPTHLIKTRGQQATLRCSPISGHTSVYWYQQALGLGLQFLLWYDEGEERNRGNFPPRFSGRQFPNYSSELNVNALELEDSALYLCASSHRDRYEQYFGPGTRLTVT.

This rearrangement joins TRBV7-6 to TRBJ2-1; no firm D call. CDR3 length: 14 residues. Trimming stripped 5 bases from V and 8 bases from J, with 16 bases between. Germline CDR1 SGHVS, CDR2 FNYEAQ. CDR3 amino acids: CASSQNPNFYEQFF. The CDR3 nucleotides are TGTGCCAGCAGCCAGAACCCAAACTTCTATGAGCAGTTCTTC.

The V and J genes are TRBV7-2 and TRBJ1-5; D might be TRBD1 (6 bases). This CDR3 comprises 15 residues. CDR1 is SGHTA and CDR2 is FQGNSA in the germline V gene. Deletions cut 5 bases from V and 5 bases from J, with 16 bases between. CDR3 region: CASSRAGQGDQPQHF. CDR3 coding DNA: TGTGCCAGCAGCCGTGCGGGACAAGGAGATCAGCCCCAGCATTTT.

This chain connects TRBV5-8 to TRBJ2-2; D may be TRBD2 (5 bases). Between the trimmed V and J ends, which lost 4 bases and 6 bases, there was a span of 10 bases. CDR3 length: 13 residues. Germline CDR1 SGHTS, CDR2 YDEGEE. CDR3 protein: CASSQLEPGELFF. For the CDR3, the DNA is TGTGCCAGCAGCCAACTAGAGCCCGGGGAGCTGTTTTTT.

This clone appeared a single time. The chain joins TRBV6-1 to TRBJ1-2, with 9 positions matching TRBD1. With V trimmed by 10 bases and J by 4 bases, 13 bases remained unmatched. Per the germline V gene, CDR1 is MNHNS and CDR2 is SASEGT. The CDR3 consists of 15 residues. CDR3 bases: TGTGCCATCGTTAATCCCACAGGGGGCAGCTATGGCTACACCTTC. This sequence encodes CAIVNPTGGSYGYTF.

The table lists this clone with a few counts. The rearrangement links TRBV6-1 to TRBJ1-4; the match to TRBD1 covers 9 bases. CDR1 MNHNS and CDR2 SASEGT come from the germline V gene. Trimming cost V 7 bases and J 3 bases; bases outside gene matches: 3. CDR3 length: 14 residues. The CDR3 here is CASKWDRANEKLFF. The CDR3 DNA follows: TGTGCCAGCAAGTGGGACAGGGCTAATGAAAAACTGTTTTTT.

V gene TRBV6-6 combines with J gene TRBJ2-3, with D possibly being TRBD2 (5 bases). The CDR3 covers 16 residues. Germline V gene sequence: CDR1 MNHNY, CDR2 SVGAGI (reference sequence). The V end lost 2 bases, the J end lost 2 bases, and 14 bases lay between the germline ends. CDR3 in DNA: TGTGCCAGCAGTTACGGTAGGACTGGCTACACAGATACGCAGTATTTT. Protein: CASSYGRTGYTDTQYF.

The CDR3 here is CASSEAGQSTSQYF. In DNA form, the CDR3 reads TGTGCCAGCAGTGAAGCCGGACAGTCCACGTCCCAGTACTTC. The chain is built from TRBV28 and TRBJ2-5, with TRBD1 as a possible D gene (6 bases). The CDR3 runs to 14 residues. Trimming removed 5 bases from V and 9 bases from J, with 19 bases in between. Germline CDR1 is MDHEN and CDR2 is SYDVKM.

The chain combines TRBV11-2 with TRBJ2-5, with D possibly matching TRBD2 (5 bases). Trimming cost V 5 bases and J 5 bases, with 12 bases left between them. In germline, CDR1 is SGHAT, CDR2 FQNNGV. CDR3 length equals 13 residues. CDR3 amino acids: CASSQAGIETQYF. In nucleotides, the CDR3 is TGTGCCAGCAGCCAGGCGGGCATCGAGACCCAGTACTTC.

This rearrangement joins TRBV6-1 to TRBJ1-5, with D unclear. CDR1 and CDR2 from the germline V gene are MNHNS and SASEGT. This CDR3 comprises 13 residues. Trimming left V 7 bases short and J 5 bases short, with 12 bases between. The CDR3 loop reads CASTSTPYQPQHF. The DNA for the CDR3 is TGTGCCAGCACCTCGACACCTTATCAGCCCCAGCATTTT.

The rearrangement joins TRBV10-3 to TRBJ1-3; 7 bases map to TRBD1. V lost 5 bases to trimming and J lost 0 bases; unmatched junction nucleotides: 7. This CDR3 has 16 residues. The germline CDR1 and CDR2 sequences are ENHRY and SYGVKD. CDR3 loop: CAISLTGSYSGNTIYF. CDR3 bases: TGTGCCATCAGTTTGACAGGGTCTTACTCTGGAAACACCATATATTTT.